This T cell receptor beta chain was identified during a study of shared clonotypes between healthy human individuals. Findings and limits, study-wide: Clonotypes shared by all four donors outscored non-shared clonotypes in generation probability. Estimated richness was generally greater in naive than memory subsets.

With regard to this clone: Its antigen is not identified.

From germline, CDR1 is KGHSH and CDR2 LQKENI. CDR3 size: 14 residues. The germline V and J ends were trimmed by 4 bases and 3 bases, with 12 bases remaining between them. Samples underwent the assay at deep level. Here immunoSEQ multiplex PCR was the method, and the copy in TCRdb shows in-frame clones only, minus some. The sample consists of about 680,000 clones, less than 80% of them appearing once. The chain employs TRBV18 and TRBJ1-1; a weak D match, TRBD1 (5 bases). Sequencing was carried out using memory CD4+ T cells sorted from blood. As for subset: CD45RA-negative fraction. The clonotype originates from a woman younger than 45 in good health. DNA for the CDR3: TGTGCCAGCTCACGGGGACGCTTGGACACTGAAGCTTTCTTT. It codes for CASSRGRLDTEAFF. Supplemented by reference TRBV18 and TRBJ1-1, the full variable domain reads NAGVMQNPRHLVRRRGQEARLRCSPMKGHSHVYWYRQLPEEGLKFMVYLQKENIIDESGMPKERFSAEFPKEGPSILRIQQVVRGDSAAYFCASSRGRLDTEAFFGQGTRLTVV.